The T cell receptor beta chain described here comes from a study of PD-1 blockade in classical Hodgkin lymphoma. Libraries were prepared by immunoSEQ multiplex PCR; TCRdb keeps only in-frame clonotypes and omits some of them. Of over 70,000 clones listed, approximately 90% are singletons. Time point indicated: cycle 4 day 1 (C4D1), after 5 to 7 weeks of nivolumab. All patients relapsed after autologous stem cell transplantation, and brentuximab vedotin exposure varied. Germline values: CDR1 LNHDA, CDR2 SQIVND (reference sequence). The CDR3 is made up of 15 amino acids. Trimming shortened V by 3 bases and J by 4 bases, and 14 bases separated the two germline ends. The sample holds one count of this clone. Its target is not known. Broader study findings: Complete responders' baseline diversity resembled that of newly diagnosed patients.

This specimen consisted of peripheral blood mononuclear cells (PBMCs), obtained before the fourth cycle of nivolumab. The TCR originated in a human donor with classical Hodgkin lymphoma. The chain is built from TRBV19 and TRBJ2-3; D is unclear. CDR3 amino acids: CASSIGSRGADTQYF. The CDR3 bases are TGTGCCAGTAGTATCGGGTCTCGTGGGGCAGATACGCAGTATTTT.